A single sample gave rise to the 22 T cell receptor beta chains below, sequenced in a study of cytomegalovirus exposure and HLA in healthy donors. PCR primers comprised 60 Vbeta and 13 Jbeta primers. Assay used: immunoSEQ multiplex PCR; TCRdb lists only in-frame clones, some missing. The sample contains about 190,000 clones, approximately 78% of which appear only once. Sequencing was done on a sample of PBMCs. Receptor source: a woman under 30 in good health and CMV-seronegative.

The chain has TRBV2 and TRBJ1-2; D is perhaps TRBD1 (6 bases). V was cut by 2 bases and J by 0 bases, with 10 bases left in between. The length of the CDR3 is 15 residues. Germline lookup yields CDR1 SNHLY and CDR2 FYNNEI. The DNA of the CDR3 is TGTGCCAGCAGTGAAAGTAGGACAGCTAACTATGGCTACACCTTC. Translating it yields CASSESRTANYGYTF.

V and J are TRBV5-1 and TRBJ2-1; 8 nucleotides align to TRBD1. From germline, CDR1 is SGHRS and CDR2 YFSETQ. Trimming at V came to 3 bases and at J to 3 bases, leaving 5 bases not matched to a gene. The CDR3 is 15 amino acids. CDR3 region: CASSSQGVSYNEQFF. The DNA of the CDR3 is TGCGCCAGCAGCTCACAGGGGGTGAGCTACAATGAGCAGTTCTTC. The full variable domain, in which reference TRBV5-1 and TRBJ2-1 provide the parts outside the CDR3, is KAGVTQTPRYLIKTRGQQVTLSCSPISGHRSVSWYQQTPGQGLQFLFEYFSETQRNKGNFPGRFSGRQFSNSRSEMNVSTLELGDSALYLCASSSQGVSYNEQFFGPGTRLTVL.

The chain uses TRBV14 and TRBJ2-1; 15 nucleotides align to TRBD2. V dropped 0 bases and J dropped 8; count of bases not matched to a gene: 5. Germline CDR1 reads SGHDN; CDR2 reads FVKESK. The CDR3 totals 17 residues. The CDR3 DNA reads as TGTGCCAGCAGCCAAGAGGCAGGGACTAGCGGGAGGTATGAGCAGTTCTTC. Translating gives CASSQEAGTSGRYEQFF.

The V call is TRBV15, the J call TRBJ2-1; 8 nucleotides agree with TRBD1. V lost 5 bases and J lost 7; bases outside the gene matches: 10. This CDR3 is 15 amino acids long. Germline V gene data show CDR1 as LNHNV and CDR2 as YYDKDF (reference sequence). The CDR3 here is CATSATGDGMNEQFF. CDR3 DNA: TGTGCCACCAGCGCGACAGGGGACGGTATGAATGAGCAGTTCTTC.

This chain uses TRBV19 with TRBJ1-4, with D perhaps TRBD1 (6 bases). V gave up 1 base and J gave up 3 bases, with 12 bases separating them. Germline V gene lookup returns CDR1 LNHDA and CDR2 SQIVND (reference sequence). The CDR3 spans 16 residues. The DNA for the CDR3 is TGTGCCAGTAGTATAGTAACGGGACACTCTAATGAAAAACTGTTTTTT. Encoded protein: CASSIVTGHSNEKLFF.

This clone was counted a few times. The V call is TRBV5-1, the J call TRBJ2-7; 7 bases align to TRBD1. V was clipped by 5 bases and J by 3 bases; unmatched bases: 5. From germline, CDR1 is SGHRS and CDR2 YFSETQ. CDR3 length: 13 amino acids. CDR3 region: CASRTTGNYEQYF. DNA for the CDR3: TGCGCCAGCAGAACGACAGGGAACTACGAGCAGTACTTC.

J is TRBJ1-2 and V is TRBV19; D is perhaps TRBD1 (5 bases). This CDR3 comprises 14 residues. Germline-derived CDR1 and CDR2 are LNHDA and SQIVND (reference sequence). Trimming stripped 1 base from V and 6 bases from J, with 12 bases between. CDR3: CASSIAGVGNGYTF. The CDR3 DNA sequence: TGTGCCAGTAGTATAGCGGGGGTCGGAAATGGCTACACCTTC.

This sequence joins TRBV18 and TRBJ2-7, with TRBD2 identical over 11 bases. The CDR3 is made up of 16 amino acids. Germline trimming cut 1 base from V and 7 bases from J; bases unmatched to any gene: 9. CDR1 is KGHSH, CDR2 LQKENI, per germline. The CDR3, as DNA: TGTGCCAGCTCACCACGGGACATAGCGGGGGGGCAAGAGCAGTACTTC. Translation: CASSPRDIAGGQEQYF.

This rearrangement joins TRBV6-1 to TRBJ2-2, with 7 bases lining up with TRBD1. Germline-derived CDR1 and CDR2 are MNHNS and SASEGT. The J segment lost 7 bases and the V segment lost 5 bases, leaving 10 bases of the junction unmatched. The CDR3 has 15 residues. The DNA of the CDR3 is TGTGCCAGCAGTTTCCCCACAGGGGCCGACGGGGAGCTGTTTTTT. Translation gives CASSFPTGADGELFF.

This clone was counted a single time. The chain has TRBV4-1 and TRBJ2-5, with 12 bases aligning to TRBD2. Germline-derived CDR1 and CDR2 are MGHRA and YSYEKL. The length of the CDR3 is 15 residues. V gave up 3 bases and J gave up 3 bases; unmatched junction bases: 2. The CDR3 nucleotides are TGCGCCAGCAGCCACCTAGCGGGGGGGGAAGAGACCCAGTACTTC. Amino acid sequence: CASSHLAGGEETQYF.

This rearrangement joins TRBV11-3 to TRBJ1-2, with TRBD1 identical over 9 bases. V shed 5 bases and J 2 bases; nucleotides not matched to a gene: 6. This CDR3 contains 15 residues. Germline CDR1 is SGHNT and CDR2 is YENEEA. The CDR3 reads CASSRTGGLNYGYTF. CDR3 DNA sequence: TGTGCCAGCAGCCGAACAGGGGGCCTAAACTATGGCTACACCTTC.

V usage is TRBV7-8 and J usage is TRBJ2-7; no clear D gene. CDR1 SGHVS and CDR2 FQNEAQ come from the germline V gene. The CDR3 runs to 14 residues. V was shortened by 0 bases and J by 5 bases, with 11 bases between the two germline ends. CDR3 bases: TGTGCCAGCAGCTTAGCTGAGGTCTACGACGAGCAGTACTTC. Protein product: CASSLAEVYDEQYF.

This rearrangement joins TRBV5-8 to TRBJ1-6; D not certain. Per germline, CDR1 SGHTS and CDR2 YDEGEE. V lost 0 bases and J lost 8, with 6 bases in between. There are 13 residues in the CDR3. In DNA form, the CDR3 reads TGTGCCAGCAGCTTGGAGGAGGATTCACCCCTCCACTTT. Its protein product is CASSLEEDSPLHF. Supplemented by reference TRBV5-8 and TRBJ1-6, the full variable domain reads EAGVTQSPTHLIKTRGQQATLRCSPISGHTSVYWYQQALGLGLQFLLWYDEGEERNRGNFPPRFSGRQFPNYSSELNVNALELEDSALYLCASSLEEDSPLHFGNGTRLTVT.

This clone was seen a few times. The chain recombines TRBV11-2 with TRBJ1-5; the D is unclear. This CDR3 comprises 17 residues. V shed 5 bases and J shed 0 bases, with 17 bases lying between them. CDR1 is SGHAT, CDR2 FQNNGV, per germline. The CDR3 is CASSRGRGQNSNQPQHF. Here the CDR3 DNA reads TGTGCCAGCAGCCGGGGAAGAGGCCAGAATAGCAATCAGCCCCAGCATTTT. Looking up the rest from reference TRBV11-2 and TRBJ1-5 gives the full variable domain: EAGVAQSPRYKIIEKRQSVAFWCNPISGHATLYWYQQILGQGPKLLIQFQNNGVVDDSQLPKDRFSAERLKGVDSTLKIQPAKLEDSAVYLCASSRGRGQNSNQPQHFGDGTRLSIL.

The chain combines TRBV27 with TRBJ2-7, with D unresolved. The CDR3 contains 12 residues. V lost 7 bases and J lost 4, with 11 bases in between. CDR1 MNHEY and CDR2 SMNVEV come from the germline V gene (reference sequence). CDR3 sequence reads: CASKHSGYEQYF. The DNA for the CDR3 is TGTGCCAGCAAGCATTCTGGTTACGAGCAGTACTTC.

CDR3 nucleotide sequence: TGTGCCAGCAGCCAACAGGGATTCAGTGGCTACACCTTC. Protein: CASSQQGFSGYTF. The chain recombines TRBV9 with TRBJ1-2; D may be TRBD1 (6 bases). Germline assignment: CDR1 SGDLS and CDR2 YYNGEE. Trimming removed 4 bases at V and 7 bases at J, with 14 bases between. The CDR3 extends over 13 amino acids. The full variable domain, rest sourced from reference TRBV9 and TRBJ1-2, is DSGVTQTPKHLITATGQRVTLRCSPRSGDLSVYWYQQSLDQGLQFLIQYYNGEERAKGNILERFSAQQFPDLHSELNLSSLELGDSALYFCASSQQGFSGYTFGSGTRLTVV.

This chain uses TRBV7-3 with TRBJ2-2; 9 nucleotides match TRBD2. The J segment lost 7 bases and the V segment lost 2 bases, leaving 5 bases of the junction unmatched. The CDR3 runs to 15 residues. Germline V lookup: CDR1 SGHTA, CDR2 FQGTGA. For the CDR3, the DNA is TGTGCCAGCAGCTTAGCGGGAGGGCCGGGCGGGGAGCTGTTTTTT. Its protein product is CASSLAGGPGGELFF.

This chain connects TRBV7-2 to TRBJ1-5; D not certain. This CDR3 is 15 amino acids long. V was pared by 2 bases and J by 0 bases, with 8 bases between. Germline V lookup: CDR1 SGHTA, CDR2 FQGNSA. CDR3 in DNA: TGTGCCAGCAGCTTACAGCCAGGTAGCAATCAGCCCCAGCATTTT. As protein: CASSLQPGSNQPQHF.

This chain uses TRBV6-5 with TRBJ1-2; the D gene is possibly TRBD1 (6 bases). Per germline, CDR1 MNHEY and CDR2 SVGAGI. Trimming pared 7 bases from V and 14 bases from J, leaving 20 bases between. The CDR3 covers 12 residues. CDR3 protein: CASISDSRDKTF. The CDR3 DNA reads TGTGCCAGCATATCGGACAGCCGGGATAAGACCTTC.

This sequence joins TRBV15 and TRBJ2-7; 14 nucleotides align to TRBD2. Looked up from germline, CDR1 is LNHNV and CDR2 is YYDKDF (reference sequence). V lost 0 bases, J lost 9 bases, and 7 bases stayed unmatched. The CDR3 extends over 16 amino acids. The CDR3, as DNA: TGTGCCACCAGCAGAGATCGGGGACTAGCGGGAGAGGTGCAGTACTTC. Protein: CATSRDRGLAGEVQYF.

CDR3 DNA: TGTGCCAGCAGTTCGGGACTAGCGGAATACAATGAGCAGTTCTTC. It specifies CASSSGLAEYNEQFF. The V call is TRBV27, the J call TRBJ2-1; 11 positions match TRBD2. V shed 4 bases, J shed 4 bases, and the junction held 3 bases outside the gene matches. The CDR3 runs to 15 residues. Germline V gene data show CDR1 as MNHEY and CDR2 as SMNVEV (reference sequence).

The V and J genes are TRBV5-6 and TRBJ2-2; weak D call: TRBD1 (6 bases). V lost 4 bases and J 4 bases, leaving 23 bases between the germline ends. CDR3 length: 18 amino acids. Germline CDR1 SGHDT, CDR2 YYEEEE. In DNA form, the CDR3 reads TGTGCCAGCAGCCCCAGTAGGGGCAACAGGGTAGTCACCGGGGAGCTGTTTTTT. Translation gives CASSPSRGNRVVTGELFF.